The next 8 T cell receptor beta chains were all read from a single sample in a study of CD8 T cells in Susac syndrome. Random hexamers were used to reverse transcribe an amount of about 0.45 to 1 ug RNA. TCRdb fed the immunoSEQ multiplex PCR reads into MiXCR, producing one record per CDR3 protein. Altogether about 180,000 distinct CDR3 sequences are present, 90% to 95% being singletons, with the ten largest covering about 0.1%. What was sequenced was CD4+ T cells from PBMCs. These receptors were collected from a human donor with Susac syndrome.

The chain is built from TRBV6-4 and TRBJ1-1; 9 nucleotides agree with TRBD1. The junction had 2 bases not matched to a gene; V was cut back by 5 bases and J by 1 base. Germline V gene data show CDR1 as MRHNA and CDR2 as SNTAGT. The CDR3 totals 14 residues. The CDR3, as DNA: TGTGCCAGCAGTCTACAGGGGGCGAACACTGAAGCTTTCTTT. It specifies CASSLQGANTEAFF.

CDR3 residues: CASSLQTTNEKLFF. In DNA form, the CDR3 reads TGCGCCAGCAGCTTGCAAACAACTAATGAAAAACTGTTTTTT. The V gene is TRBV5-1, the J gene TRBJ1-4; no clear D gene. CDR1 and CDR2 from the germline V gene are SGHRS and YFSETQ. The CDR3 totals 14 residues. Trimming shortened V by 1 base and J by 0 bases, and 4 bases separated the two germline ends.

This clonotype was recorded once. The rearrangement joins TRBV29-1 to TRBJ1-1; D unresolved. V was shortened by 4 bases and J by 1 base, with 13 bases between the two germline ends. Germline assignment: CDR1 SQVTM and CDR2 ANQGSEA. CDR3 length: 14 residues. The CDR3 region has the DNA TGCAGCGTTGGGGAGGGTCCTGCGAACACTGAAGCTTTCTTT. Amino acid sequence: CSVGEGPANTEAFF.

The chain couples TRBV15 to TRBJ2-2, with 13 bases matching TRBD2. Germline V lookup: CDR1 LNHNV, CDR2 YYDKDF (reference sequence). V gave up 2 bases and J gave up 9 bases; unmatched junction bases: 12. The CDR3 has 18 amino acids. The CDR3 region is CATSRNAPGTSGARELFF. CDR3 sequence (DNA): TGTGCCACCAGCAGAAATGCTCCCGGGACTAGCGGGGCCCGGGAGCTGTTTTTT.

This chain joins TRBV4-2 and TRBJ2-5, with D possibly matching TRBD1 (5 bases). V was cut by 5 bases and J by 2 bases, with 9 bases left in between. Germline V CDR1 and CDR2: LGHNA, YNFKEQ. The length of the CDR3 is 13 residues. CDR3 DNA sequence: TGTGCCAGCAGCGAGCCAGGGCAAGAGACCCAGTACTTC. This codes for CASSEPGQETQYF.

The V and J genes are TRBV4-1 and TRBJ2-1, with D possibly matching TRBD1 (5 bases). V lost 1 base and J 0 bases, leaving 13 bases between the germline ends. Germline CDR1 MGHRA, CDR2 YSYEKL. The CDR3 extends over 17 amino acids. CDR3 loop: CASSQVIGRASYNEQFF. CDR3 nucleotides: TGCGCCAGCAGCCAAGTGATCGGCAGGGCCTCCTACAATGAGCAGTTCTTC.

The chain combines TRBV11-2 with TRBJ2-2; D gene uncertain. CDR1 is SGHAT, CDR2 FQNNGV, per germline. V lost 0 bases and J 7 bases, leaving 3 bases between the germline ends. This CDR3 is built from 12 residues. The CDR3 loop is CASSLDRGELFF. In nucleotides, the CDR3 is TGTGCCAGCAGCTTAGATCGCGGGGAGCTGTTTTTT.

This sequence joins TRBV20-1 and TRBJ2-5, with D maybe TRBD2 (5 bases). From germline, CDR1 is DFQATT and CDR2 SNEGSKA (reference sequence). The V end lost 6 bases, the J end lost 3 bases, and 11 bases lay between the germline ends. This CDR3 is built from 12 residues. The CDR3: CSATDGEETQYF. The CDR3 nucleotides are TGCAGTGCAACAGACGGGGAAGAGACCCAGTACTTC.